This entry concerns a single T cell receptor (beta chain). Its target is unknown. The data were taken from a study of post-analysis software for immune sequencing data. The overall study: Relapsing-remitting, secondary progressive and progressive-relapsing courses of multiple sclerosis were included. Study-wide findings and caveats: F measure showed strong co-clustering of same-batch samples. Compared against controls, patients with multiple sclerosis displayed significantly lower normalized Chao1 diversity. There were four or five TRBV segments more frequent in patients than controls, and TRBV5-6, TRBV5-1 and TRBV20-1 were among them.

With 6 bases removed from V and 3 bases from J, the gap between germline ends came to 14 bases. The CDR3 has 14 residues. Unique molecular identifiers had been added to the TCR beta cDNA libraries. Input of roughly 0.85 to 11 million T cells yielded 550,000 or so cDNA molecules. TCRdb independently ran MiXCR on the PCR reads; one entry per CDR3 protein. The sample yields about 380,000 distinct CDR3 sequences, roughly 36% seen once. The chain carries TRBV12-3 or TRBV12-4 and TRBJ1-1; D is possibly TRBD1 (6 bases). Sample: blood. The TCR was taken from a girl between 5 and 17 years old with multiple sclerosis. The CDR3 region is CASSLQGMDTEAFF. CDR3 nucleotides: TGTGCCAGCAGCCTACAGGGAATGGACACTGAAGCTTTCTTT.